Listed below are T cell receptor beta chains from one sample, sequenced in a study of PD-1 blockade in classical Hodgkin lymphoma. TCRdb's table, derived via immunoSEQ multiplex PCR, lists solely in-frame clones and lacks some. The table records about 6,400 clones, approximately 73% of them present only once. Here the sequenced sample was CD8+ T cells from blood, taken before the fourth cycle of nivolumab. Receptors were obtained from a human donor with classical Hodgkin lymphoma. The CDR3 runs from the conserved cysteine through the conserved F or W. The D gene is left open where the match is weak. Not every row has a clone size; where given, it reads once, few, many or a size class.

V gene	J gene	D gene	clone size	CDR3 DNA	CDR3 protein
TRBV7-9	TRBJ2-5	NA	NA	TGTGCCAGCAGCTTGGAGACAGAAGAGACCCAGTACTTC	CASSLETEETQYF
TRBV28	TRBJ2-5	TRBD2	NA	TGTGCCAGCAGTTTATCACGGCGGGGGAAGGAGACCCAGTACTTC	CASSLSRRGKETQYF
TRBV6-5	TRBJ2-1	TRBD1	NA	TGTGCCAGCAGTATGGGACAGAGCTCCTACAATGAGCAGTTCTTC	CASSMGQSSYNEQFF
TRBV27	TRBJ2-5	TRBD2	NA	TGTGCCAGCAGTTCCCCCGCTAGCGGGAGAGTAGAGACCCAGTACTTC	CASSSPASGRVETQYF
TRBV27	TRBJ2-1	TRBD1	NA	TGTGCCAGCAGCTCGTATTCCACAGACAGGGCCAACAATGAGCAGTTCTTC	CASSSYSTDRANNEQFF
TRBV7-9	TRBJ2-5	TRBD1	NA	TGTGCCAGCAGTTATACAGGGGTCCAAGAGACCCAGTACTTC	CASSYTGVQETQYF
TRBV9	TRBJ1-2	NA	NA	TGTGCCAGCAGCGTAGCTCGTCAGGGGCCCCACTATGGCTACACCTTC	CASSVARQGPHYGYTF
TRBV11-2	TRBJ1-2	NA	NA	TGTGCCAGCAGCTTTAACAACGACTATGGCTACACCTTC	CASSFNNDYGYTF
TRBV29-1	TRBJ2-2	NA	once	TGCAGCGTTGCGTTTTACTTAGGAAGGGAAGGGGAGCTGTTTTTT	CSVAFYLGREGELFF
TRBV6-1	TRBJ2-7	TRBD2	NA	TGTGCCAGCAGTGAAGCGGGGTGGGTTCAGCTGCGGGAGGTGGGCGACGAGCAGTACTTC	CASSEAGWVQLREVGDEQYF
TRBV7-9	TRBJ2-1	NA	NA	TGTGCCAGCAGCTCCTCCGAGGCCTCGGCCAATGAGCAGTTCTTC	CASSSSEASANEQFF
TRBV25-1	TRBJ1-1	NA	NA	TGTGCCAGCAGTGAATATAGAGGCACTGAAGCTTTCTTT	CASSEYRGTEAFF
TRBV27	TRBJ2-7	NA	NA	TGTGCCACCAGGGATCCTACCTACGAGCAGTACTTC	CATRDPTYEQYF
TRBV7-8	TRBJ2-7	TRBD1	NA	TGTGCCAGCAGCTTGCAAGGGACAGGGGTTGTCGACGAGCAGTACTTC	CASSLQGTGVVDEQYF
TRBV4-1	TRBJ1-1	NA	few	TGCGCCAGCAGCCTGCAGGGAAGCTTAGACACTGAAGCTTTCTTT	CASSLQGSLDTEAFF
TRBV5-4	TRBJ2-3	NA	NA	TGTGCCAGCAGCTTGTCAGGGTTTCCAGATACGCAGTATTTT	CASSLSGFPDTQYF
TRBV2	TRBJ1-1	TRBD1	NA	TGTGCCAGCAGTGAACCAAGGGGGCAGGACACTGAAGCTTTCTTT	CASSEPRGQDTEAFF
TRBV5-1	TRBJ2-1	NA	NA	TGCGCCAGCAGCTTGGCCGTGGCGGGAAGATACAATGAGCAGTTCTTC	CASSLAVAGRYNEQFF
TRBV19	TRBJ2-1	NA	NA	TGTGCCAGTAGTTCGTGGACACTCGGATCAGTCAATGAGCAGTTCTTC	CASSSWTLGSVNEQFF
TRBV29-1	TRBJ2-7	NA	few	TGCAGCGTTTCGACAGGGGAGGGCTCCGAGCAGTACTTC	CSVSTGEGSEQYF
TRBV9	TRBJ2-7	NA	NA	TGTGCCAGCAGCGTAGATACAGGACCTAACTACGAGCAGTACTTC	CASSVDTGPNYEQYF
TRBV30	TRBJ1-1	TRBD1	NA	TGTGCCTGGGGGACAGGGATTCAGAACACTGAAGCTTTCTTT	CAWGTGIQNTEAFF
TRBV7-6	TRBJ2-7	TRBD1	NA	TGTGCCAGCAGTCTGACCGGGACAGGGTCCTACGAGCAGTACTTC	CASSLTGTGSYEQYF
TRBV9	TRBJ2-5	NA	NA	TGTGCCAGCAGCGTAACAGGGAACCCGCAAGAGACCCAGTACTTC	CASSVTGNPQETQYF
TRBV5-8	TRBJ1-2	NA	NA	TGTGCCAGCAGGTTTGGGACGGCCTATGGCTACACCTTC	CASRFGTAYGYTF
TRBV2	TRBJ2-7	NA	NA	TGTGCCAGCAGCCCCAGCTCCTACGAGCAGTACTTC	CASSPSSYEQYF
TRBV7-8	TRBJ2-3	NA	NA	TGTGCCAGCAGCTTAGGGGCCGGGAAACGGACAGATACGCAGTATTTT	CASSLGAGKRTDTQYF
TRBV5-6	TRBJ2-5	NA	NA	TGTGCCAGCAGCTTCATGACCAGCCTGGAGACCCAGTACTTC	CASSFMTSLETQYF
TRBV2	TRBJ2-1	NA	few	TGTGCCAGCGCGGCTAGGACCGGCAATGAGCAGTTCTTC	CASAARTGNEQFF
TRBV11-1	TRBJ1-4	TRBD1	NA	TGTGCCAGCAGCTTAGCTGACAGGGGCGAGGATGAAAAACTGTTTTTT	CASSLADRGEDEKLFF
TRBV5-6	TRBJ2-5	TRBD2	once	TGTGCCAGCAGCTTCGGGGGTCTAGCGGGAGTGAGCCAAGAGACCCAGTACTTC	CASSFGGLAGVSQETQYF
TRBV27	TRBJ1-1	NA	NA	TGTGCCAGCAGTTTAAGGGGGGATAAAGCTTTCTTT	CASSLRGDKAFF
TRBV2	TRBJ2-5	NA	NA	TGTGCCAGCAGTGGGGCAGGCTTCCCCGAAGAGACCCAGTACTTC	CASSGAGFPEETQYF
TRBV18	TRBJ2-2	TRBD1	NA	TGTGCCAGCTCACCACCGAATTCGTCGGGACAGGGGACCGGGGAGCTGTTTTTT	CASSPPNSSGQGTGELFF
TRBV4-1	TRBJ2-5	NA	NA	TGCGCCAGCAGCCAACCCAACGAAGAGACCCAGTACTTC	CASSQPNEETQYF
TRBV7-9	TRBJ2-5	TRBD2	few	TGTGCCAGCAGCTTAATACTAGCGGGAGAGGAGACCCAGTACTTC	CASSLILAGEETQYF
TRBV6-1	TRBJ1-2	NA	NA	TGTGCCAGCATTGTCCCACAGGGATTCTACACCTTC	CASIVPQGFYTF
TRBV4-3	TRBJ2-3	NA	NA	TGCGCCAGCAGCCAAGATGGATGGGTCAGGGGGGTCACAGATACGCAGTATTTT	CASSQDGWVRGVTDTQYF
TRBV7-3	TRBJ2-1	TRBD2	NA	TGTGCCAGCAGCTTAAACGGGGGGTCTCCTAGCTCCTACAATGAGCAGTTCTTC	CASSLNGGSPSSYNEQFF
TRBV11-2	TRBJ2-7	TRBD2	once	TGTGCCAGCAGCTTGTGGTCTAGCGGCTCCTACGAGCAGTACTTC	CASSLWSSGSYEQYF
TRBV23-1	TRBJ2-3	TRBD1	NA	TGCGCCCGGGACAGGGGCACAGATACGCAGTATTTT	CARDRGTDTQYF
TRBV5-1	TRBJ2-7	NA	NA	TGCGCCAGCAGCTTGGGGGGCCGCGGCGAGCAGTACTTC	CASSLGGRGEQYF
TRBV11-3	TRBJ2-2	TRBD2	NA	TGTGCCAGCAGCTGGGGGGGACGTGGCACCGGGGAGCTGTTTTTT	CASSWGGRGTGELFF
TRBV7-6	TRBJ2-3	NA	NA	TGTGCCAGCAGCAAACTTACAGGGTCAGATACGCAGTATTTT	CASSKLTGSDTQYF